The 21 T cell receptor beta chains reported below all come from one sample, sequenced in a study of OX40 agonist ivuxolimab in advanced cancers. TCRdb's table, derived via immunoSEQ multiplex PCR, lists solely in-frame clones and lacks some. This sample yields 45,000 to 55,000 clones, of which roughly four fifths are seen a single time; about 1.5% belongs to the top ten. This specimen was CD4+ or CD8+ T cells sorted from blood, taken in a trial of the OX40 agonist ivuxolimab. All receptors come from an adult with an advanced solid tumor such as melanoma, head and neck, liver or kidney cancer.

This chain uses TRBV27 with TRBJ1-5; TRBD1 is a possible D gene (5 bases). Germline V CDR1 and CDR2: MNHEY, SMNVEV (reference sequence). The CDR3 length is 14 residues. Trimming shortened V by 8 bases and J by 7 bases, and 18 bases separated the two germline ends. For the CDR3, the DNA is TGTGCCAGCGGAACAAGGGGAATTGGGCAGCCCCAGCATTTT. Translating gives CASGTRGIGQPQHF.

The chain uses TRBV7-9 and TRBJ1-3, with D uncertain. Germline CDR1 reads SEHNR; CDR2 reads FQNEAQ (reference sequence). The CDR3 extends over 14 amino acids. V lost 7 bases and J 1 base, leaving 11 bases between the germline ends. CDR3 loop: CASTTALSGNTIYF. The CDR3 nucleotides are TGTGCCAGCACCACTGCACTTTCTGGAAACACCATATATTTT.

The chain combines TRBV2 with TRBJ1-3; no reliable D call. The CDR3 contains 15 residues. The V and J ends lost 4 bases and 0 bases respectively, with 10 bases between them. Germline assignment: CDR1 SNHLY and CDR2 FYNNEI. The CDR3 protein is CASSGFMLSGNTIYF. The CDR3 DNA reads TGTGCCAGCAGTGGATTTATGCTCTCTGGAAACACCATATATTTT.

This CDR3 is CASTLTRGYEQYF. The DNA of the CDR3 is TGTGCCAGCACCCTCACTCGGGGATACGAGCAGTACTTC. V gene TRBV6-1 combines with J gene TRBJ2-5, with D perhaps matching TRBD2 (5 bases). Matching the DNA end better, TRBJ2-7 makes the J call doubtful. This CDR3 is 13 amino acids long. Germline V gene data show CDR1 as MNHNS and CDR2 as SASEGT.

V and J are TRBV11-1 and TRBJ2-5, with D unresolved. Germline V lookup: CDR1 SGHAT, CDR2 FQDESV (reference sequence). Trimming left V 3 bases short and J 5 bases short, with 10 bases between. The CDR3 sequence is 13 residues long. The CDR3 loop is CASSFWGVETQYF. In nucleotides, the CDR3 is TGTGCCAGCAGCTTTTGGGGTGTCGAGACCCAGTACTTC.

This clone has a single count. This CDR3 reads CASSLNVVAMSEAFF. The CDR3 nucleotides read TGTGCCAGTAGTTTAAATGTGGTGGCAATGAGTGAAGCTTTCTTT. The chain links TRBV19 to TRBJ1-1; unclear D gene. The germline V gene has CDR1 LNHDA and CDR2 SQIVND (reference sequence). V lost 5 bases and J lost 7, with 20 bases in between. The CDR3 totals 15 residues.

The chain is built from TRBV5-1 and TRBJ1-1; D is perhaps TRBD1 (5 bases). Germline CDR1 reads SGHRS; CDR2 reads YFSETQ. V was clipped by 2 bases and J by 1 base, with 12 bases between them. The CDR3 runs 15 residues. In nucleotides, the CDR3 is TGCGCCAGCAGCTTACCCAGGGACGAGAACACTGAAGCTTTCTTT. It yields the protein CASSLPRDENTEAFF.

This clone was counted once. The rearrangement uses TRBV4-1 and TRBJ1-3; no firm D call. The germline V gene has CDR1 MGHRA and CDR2 YSYEKL. The CDR3 has 16 residues. V lost 2 bases and J 4 bases, leaving 15 bases between the germline ends. The DNA of the CDR3 is TGCGCCAGCAGCCAACCTACGGACGGGTTCGGAAACACCATATATTTT. It is translated as CASSQPTDGFGNTIYF.

The chain has TRBV28 and TRBJ1-2; D ambiguous. CDR3 length: 15 amino acids. Trimming stripped 1 base from V and 2 bases from J, with 11 bases between. CDR1 and CDR2 (germline): MDHEN, SYDVKM. CDR3 loop: CASSLYNGKNYGYTF. The CDR3 DNA follows: TGTGCCAGCAGTTTATATAACGGGAAGAACTATGGCTACACCTTC.

The rearrangement joins TRBV7-2 to TRBJ2-7; D not resolved. The germline V gene encodes CDR1 SGHTA and CDR2 FQGNSA. V lost 0 bases and J 8 bases, leaving 17 bases between the germline ends. This CDR3 contains 15 residues. The DNA for the CDR3 is TGTGCCAGCAGCTTAGCGGGCCCTGAGAATAGCAAGCAGTACTTC. Its protein product is CASSLAGPENSKQYF.

This sequence joins TRBV5-1 and TRBJ2-7, with TRBD2 matching over 11 bases. This CDR3 spans 14 amino acids. CDR1 is SGHRS, CDR2 YFSETQ, per germline. Trimming cost V 3 bases and J 3 bases; bases outside gene matches: 2. CDR3 nucleotides: TGCGCCAGCAGCTCCGGGACTAGCGGCTACGAGCAGTACTTC. It specifies CASSSGTSGYEQYF.

J is TRBJ2-5 and V is TRBV30; 8 bases map to TRBD1. The V segment lost 2 bases and the J segment 1 base; nucleotides outside the gene matches: 6. Germline V CDR1 and CDR2: GTSNPN, SVGIG (reference sequence). There are 15 residues in the CDR3. CDR3 coding DNA: TGTGCCTGGAGTATAGGACAGGGAACCCAAGAGACCCAGTACTTC. It translates to CAWSIGQGTQETQYF. Filled out from reference TRBV30 and TRBJ2-5, the complete variable domain reads SQTIHQWPATLVQPVGSPLSLECTVEGTSNPNLYWYRQAAGRGLQLLFYSVGIGQISSEVPQNLSASRPQDRQFILSSKKLLLSDSGFYLCAWSIGQGTQETQYFGPGTRLLVL.

The chain uses TRBV28 and TRBJ2-5, with unresolved D. Trimming shortened V by 1 base and J by 2 bases, and 8 bases separated the two germline ends. CDR3 length: 14 amino acids. From germline, CDR1 is MDHEN and CDR2 SYDVKM. The chain's CDR3 is CASSLSPPQETQYF. The CDR3 region has the DNA TGTGCCAGCAGTTTATCCCCACCTCAAGAGACCCAGTACTTC.

The V call is TRBV5-1, the J call TRBJ2-7; TRBD1 matches at 11 bases. V gave up 1 base and J gave up 3 bases; unmatched junction bases: 3. The CDR3 totals 15 residues. Germline V gene data show CDR1 as SGHRS and CDR2 as YFSETQ. The CDR3 here is CASSLMGTGGYEQYF. The CDR3 bases are TGCGCCAGCAGCTTGATGGGGACAGGGGGCTACGAGCAGTACTTC. The variable domain in full, completed from reference TRBV5-1 and TRBJ2-7, reads KAGVTQTPRYLIKTRGQQVTLSCSPISGHRSVSWYQQTPGQGLQFLFEYFSETQRNKGNFPGRFSGRQFSNSRSEMNVSTLELGDSALYLCASSLMGTGGYEQYFGPGTRLTVT.

This sequence joins TRBV4-2 and TRBJ1-1; tentative D call: TRBD1 (5 bases). There are 13 residues in the CDR3. The V gene lost 0 bases and the J gene lost 9 bases, with 11 bases spanning the gap. Germline-derived CDR1 and CDR2 are LGHNA and YNFKEQ. This chain's CDR3 is CASSQDGTPKAFF. The CDR3 nucleotides are TGTGCCAGCAGCCAAGACGGGACCCCGAAAGCTTTCTTT.

This clone was seen only once. This rearrangement joins TRBV28 to TRBJ1-2, with D possibly TRBD1 on 6 matching bases. This CDR3 is built from 14 residues. Germline V gene sequence: CDR1 MDHEN, CDR2 SYDVKM. Trimming stripped 3 bases from V and 3 bases from J, with 11 bases between. CDR3 sequence: CASSLGRGDYGYTF. DNA of the CDR3: TGTGCCAGCAGTTTGGGCAGGGGAGACTATGGCTACACCTTC.

The CDR3 nucleotides are TGTGCCTGGAGTGTAAGGGCGGGAGTGGGCCTTGGAAATGAGCAGTTCTTC. The encoded protein is CAWSVRAGVGLGNEQFF. The chain combines TRBV30 with TRBJ2-1; 7 bases agree with TRBD2. With 0 bases clipped from V and 7 bases from J, the junction kept 15 bases outside the gene matches. The CDR3 consists of 17 residues. Germline V gene lookup returns CDR1 GTSNPN and CDR2 SVGIG (reference sequence). The whole variable domain, remainder taken from reference TRBV30 and TRBJ2-1, is SQTIHQWPATLVQPVGSPLSLECTVEGTSNPNLYWYRQAAGRGLQLLFYSVGIGQISSEVPQNLSASRPQDRQFILSSKKLLLSDSGFYLCAWSVRAGVGLGNEQFFGPGTRLTVL.

V is TRBV10-3 and J is TRBJ1-5; weak D call: TRBD1 (6 bases). The germline V gene encodes CDR1 ENHRY and CDR2 SYGVKD. V lost 10 bases, J lost 3 bases, and 16 bases lay in between. There are 14 residues in the CDR3. DNA of the CDR3: TGTGCCACCAGGGGAGCAGGGGACAATCAGCCCCAGCATTTT. Residues: CATRGAGDNQPQHF.

This chain joins TRBV28 and TRBJ1-2; TRBD1 matches at 7 bases. The germline CDR1 and CDR2 sequences are MDHEN and SYDVKM. After removal of 5 bases from V and 2 bases from J, the junction contained 14 bases not matched to a gene. The CDR3 runs 17 residues. CDR3 sequence reads: CASSTVGETGRNYGYTF. CDR3 in DNA: TGTGCCAGCAGTACCGTCGGGGAGACAGGGAGGAACTATGGCTACACCTTC.

This chain joins TRBV5-4 and TRBJ2-7, with D tentatively TRBD2 (7 bases). Germline CDR1 is SGHNT and CDR2 is YYREEE (reference sequence). The CDR3 runs 15 residues. The V and J ends lost 6 bases and 2 bases respectively, with 18 bases between them. Here the CDR3 reads CASTLGGDPAYEQYF. Here the CDR3 DNA reads TGTGCCAGCACCCTAGGGGGGGATCCAGCCTACGAGCAGTACTTC.

The chain is built from TRBV10-3 and TRBJ2-7; D remains ambiguous. Deletions cut 2 bases from V and 5 bases from J, with 19 bases between. Germline V CDR1 and CDR2: ENHRY, SYGVKD. The CDR3 runs to 16 residues. Here the CDR3 reads CAISEDVGRFFNEQYF. The CDR3 region has the DNA TGTGCCATCAGTGAGGATGTGGGTCGGTTTTTCAACGAGCAGTACTTC.